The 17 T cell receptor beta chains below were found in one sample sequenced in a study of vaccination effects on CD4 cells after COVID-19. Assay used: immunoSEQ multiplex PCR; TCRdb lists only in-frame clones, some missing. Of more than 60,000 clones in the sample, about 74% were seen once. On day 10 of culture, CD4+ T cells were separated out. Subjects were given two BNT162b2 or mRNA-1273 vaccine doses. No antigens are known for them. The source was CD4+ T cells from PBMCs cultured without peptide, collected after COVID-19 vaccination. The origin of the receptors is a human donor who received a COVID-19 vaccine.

In nucleotides, the CDR3 is TGTGCCACCAGCAGAGGGATTACTGGACAGCCAGAGACCCAGTACTTC. It yields the protein CATSRGITGQPETQYF. J is TRBJ2-5 and V is TRBV15; D is possibly TRBD1 (6 bases). The CDR3 sequence is 16 residues long. Trimming left V 1 base short and J 4 bases short, with 16 bases between. Germline values: CDR1 LNHNV, CDR2 YYDKDF (reference sequence).

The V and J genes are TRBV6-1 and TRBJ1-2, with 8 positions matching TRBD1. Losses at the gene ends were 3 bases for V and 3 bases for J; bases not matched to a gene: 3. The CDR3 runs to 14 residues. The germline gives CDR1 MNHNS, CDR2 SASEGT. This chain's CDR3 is CASSEAGGHYGYTF. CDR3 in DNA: TGTGCCAGCAGTGAGGCAGGGGGCCACTATGGCTACACCTTC.

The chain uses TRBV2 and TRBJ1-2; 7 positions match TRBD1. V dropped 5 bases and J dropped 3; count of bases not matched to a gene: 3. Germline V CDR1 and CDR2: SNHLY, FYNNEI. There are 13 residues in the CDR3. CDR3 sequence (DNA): TGTGCCAGCAGTCTTCAGGGGGACTATGGCTACACCTTC. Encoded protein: CASSLQGDYGYTF. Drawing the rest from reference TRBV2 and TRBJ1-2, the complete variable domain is EPEVTQTPSHQVTQMGQEVILRCVPISNHLYFYWYRQILGQKVEFLVSFYNNEISEKSEIFDDQFSVERPDGSNFTLKIRSTKLEDSAMYFCASSLQGDYGYTFGSGTRLTVV.

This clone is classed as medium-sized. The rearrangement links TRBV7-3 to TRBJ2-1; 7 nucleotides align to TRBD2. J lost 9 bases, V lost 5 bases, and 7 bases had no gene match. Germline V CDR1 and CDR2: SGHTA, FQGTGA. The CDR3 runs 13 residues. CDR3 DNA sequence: TGTGCCAGCAGCCTCCAACGCGGGGGTGAGCAGTTCTTC. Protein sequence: CASSLQRGGEQFF.

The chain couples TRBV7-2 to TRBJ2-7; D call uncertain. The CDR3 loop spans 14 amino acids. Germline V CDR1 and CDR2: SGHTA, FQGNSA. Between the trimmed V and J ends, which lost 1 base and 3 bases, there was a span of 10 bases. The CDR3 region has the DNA TGTGCCAGCAGCTTAGACAGTCAAAACTACGAGCAGTACGTC. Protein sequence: CASSLDSQNYEQYV.

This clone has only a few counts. In DNA, the CDR3 is TGTGCCAGTGGTGGACAGGGCGATTCTGAAAAACTGTTTTTT. It encodes CASGGQGDSEKLFF. The chain joins TRBV19 to TRBJ1-4; TRBD1 agrees at 8 bases. CDR1 is LNHDA, CDR2 SQIVND, per germline (reference sequence). The CDR3 has 14 residues. The V gene end was trimmed by 8 bases and the J gene end by 7 bases; junction bases not matched to a gene: 9.

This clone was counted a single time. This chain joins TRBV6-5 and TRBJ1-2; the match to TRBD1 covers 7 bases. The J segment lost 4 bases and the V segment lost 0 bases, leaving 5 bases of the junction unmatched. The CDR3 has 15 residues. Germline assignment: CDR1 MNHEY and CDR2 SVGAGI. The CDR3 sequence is CASSYSQGTIYGYTF. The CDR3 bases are TGTGCCAGCAGTTACTCACAGGGGACAATCTATGGCTACACCTTC.

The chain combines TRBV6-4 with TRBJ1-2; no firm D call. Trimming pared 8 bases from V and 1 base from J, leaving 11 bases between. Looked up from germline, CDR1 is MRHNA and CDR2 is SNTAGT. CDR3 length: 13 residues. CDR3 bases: TGTGCCAGCCAGTATTCGGTTAACTATGGCTACACCTTC. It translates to CASQYSVNYGYTF.

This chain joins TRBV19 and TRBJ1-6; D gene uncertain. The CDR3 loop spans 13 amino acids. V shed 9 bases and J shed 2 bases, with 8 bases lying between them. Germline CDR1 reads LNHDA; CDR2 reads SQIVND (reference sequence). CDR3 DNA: TGTGCCAGCCGACGAGCCTATAATTCACCCCTCCACTTT. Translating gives CASRRAYNSPLHF.

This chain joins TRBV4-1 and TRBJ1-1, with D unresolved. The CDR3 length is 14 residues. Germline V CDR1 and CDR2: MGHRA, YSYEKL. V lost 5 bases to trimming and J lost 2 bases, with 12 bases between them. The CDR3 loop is CASSGSGVNTEAFF. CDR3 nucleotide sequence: TGCGCCAGCAGCGGATCAGGTGTTAACACTGAAGCTTTCTTT.

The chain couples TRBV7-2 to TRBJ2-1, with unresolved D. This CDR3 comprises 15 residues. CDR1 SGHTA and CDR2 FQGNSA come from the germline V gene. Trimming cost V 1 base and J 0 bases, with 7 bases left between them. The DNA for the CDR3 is TGTGCCAGCAGCTTAGTCCCCTTCTCCTACAATGAGCAGTTCTTC. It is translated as CASSLVPFSYNEQFF.

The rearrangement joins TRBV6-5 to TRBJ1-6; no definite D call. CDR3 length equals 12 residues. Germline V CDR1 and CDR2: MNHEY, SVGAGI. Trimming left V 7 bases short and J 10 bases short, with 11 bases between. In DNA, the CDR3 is TGTGCCAGCACTAGACAAGTCTCACCCCTCCACTTT. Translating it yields CASTRQVSPLHF.

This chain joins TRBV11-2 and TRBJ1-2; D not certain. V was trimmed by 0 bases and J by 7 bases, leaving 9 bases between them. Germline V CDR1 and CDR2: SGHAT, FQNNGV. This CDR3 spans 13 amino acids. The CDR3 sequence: CASSLEGRLGYTF. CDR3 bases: TGTGCCAGCAGCTTAGAGGGCAGGCTTGGCTACACCTTC.

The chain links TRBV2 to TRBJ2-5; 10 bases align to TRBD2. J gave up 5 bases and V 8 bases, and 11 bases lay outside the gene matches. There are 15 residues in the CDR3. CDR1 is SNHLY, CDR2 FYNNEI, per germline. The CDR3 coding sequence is TGTGCCAGCCATCTAGCGGGGGCCCCTGGGGAGACCCAGTACTTC. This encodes CASHLAGAPGETQYF.

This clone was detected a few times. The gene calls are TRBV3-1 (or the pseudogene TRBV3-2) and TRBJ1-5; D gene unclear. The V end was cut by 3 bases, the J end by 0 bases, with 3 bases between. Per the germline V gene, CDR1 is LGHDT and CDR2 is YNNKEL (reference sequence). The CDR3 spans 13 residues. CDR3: CASSQSSNQPQHF. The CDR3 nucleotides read TGTGCCAGCAGCCAGAGTAGCAATCAGCCCCAGCATTTT.

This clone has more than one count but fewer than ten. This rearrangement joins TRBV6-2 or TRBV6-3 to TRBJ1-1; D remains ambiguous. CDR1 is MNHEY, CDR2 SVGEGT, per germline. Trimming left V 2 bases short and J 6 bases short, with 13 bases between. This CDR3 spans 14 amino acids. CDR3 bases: TGTGCCAGCAGTTACGTCTCGGCTCGGGCTGAAGCTTTCTTT. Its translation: CASSYVSARAEAFF.

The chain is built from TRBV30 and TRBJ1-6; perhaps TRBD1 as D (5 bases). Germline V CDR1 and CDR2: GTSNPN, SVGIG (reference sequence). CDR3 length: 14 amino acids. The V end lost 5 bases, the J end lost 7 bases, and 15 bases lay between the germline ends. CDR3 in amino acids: CAWDPTVRNSPLHF. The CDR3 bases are TGTGCCTGGGACCCGACAGTACGGAATTCACCCCTCCACTTT. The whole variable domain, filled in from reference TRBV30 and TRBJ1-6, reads SQTIHQWPATLVQPVGSPLSLECTVEGTSNPNLYWYRQAAGRGLQLLFYSVGIGQISSEVPQNLSASRPQDRQFILSSKKLLLSDSGFYLCAWDPTVRNSPLHFGNGTRLTVT.